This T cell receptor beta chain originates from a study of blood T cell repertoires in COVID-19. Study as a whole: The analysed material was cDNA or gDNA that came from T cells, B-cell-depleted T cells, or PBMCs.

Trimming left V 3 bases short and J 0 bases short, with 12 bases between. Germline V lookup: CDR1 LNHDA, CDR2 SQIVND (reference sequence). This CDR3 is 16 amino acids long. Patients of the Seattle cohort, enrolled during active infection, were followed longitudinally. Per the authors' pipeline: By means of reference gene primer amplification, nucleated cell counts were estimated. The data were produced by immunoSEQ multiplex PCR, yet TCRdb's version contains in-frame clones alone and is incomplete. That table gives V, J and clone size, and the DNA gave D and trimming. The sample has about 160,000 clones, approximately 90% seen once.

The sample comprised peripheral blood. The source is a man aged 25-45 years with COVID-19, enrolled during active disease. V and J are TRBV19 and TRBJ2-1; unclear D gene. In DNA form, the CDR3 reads TGTGCCAGTAGTATTGGTAGCAGCAGCTCCTACAATGAGCAGTTCTTC. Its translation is CASSIGSSSSYNEQFF.